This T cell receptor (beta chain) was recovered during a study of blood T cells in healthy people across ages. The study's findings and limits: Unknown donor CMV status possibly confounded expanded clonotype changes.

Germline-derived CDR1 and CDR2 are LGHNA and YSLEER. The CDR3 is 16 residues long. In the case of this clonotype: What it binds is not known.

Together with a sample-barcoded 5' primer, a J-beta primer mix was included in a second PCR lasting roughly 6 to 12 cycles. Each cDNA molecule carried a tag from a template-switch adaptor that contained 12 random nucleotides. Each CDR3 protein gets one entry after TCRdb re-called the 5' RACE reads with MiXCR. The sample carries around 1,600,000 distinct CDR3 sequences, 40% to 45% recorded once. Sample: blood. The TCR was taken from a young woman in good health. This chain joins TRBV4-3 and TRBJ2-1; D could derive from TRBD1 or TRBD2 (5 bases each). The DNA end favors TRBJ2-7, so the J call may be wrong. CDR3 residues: CASSHARGDSYNEQYF. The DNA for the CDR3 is TGCGCCAGCAGCCACGCAAGGGGAGACTCCTACAATGAGCAGTACTTC.